This T cell receptor (beta chain) appears in the sequencing data of a study of regulatory T cells in long-lasting Graves disease. Library construction for TCR beta used iRepertoire HTBI primers and Arm-PCR of CDR3 regions. TCRdb fed the multiplex PCR reads into MiXCR, producing one record per CDR3 protein. Of 400,000 to 500,000 distinct CDR3 sequences listed, around a fifth were seen once; the top ten hold roughly 13%. Germline loops: CDR1 SGHDT, CDR2 YYEEEE. This CDR3 region has 14 residues. V lost 6 bases to trimming and J lost 5 bases, with 12 bases between them. Time point in this sample: persistent/refractory GD, antithyroid drugs over 5 years with positive TRAb. After RNA was extracted from PBMCs, the TCR library was made from it.

Material: peripheral blood mononuclear cells (PBMCs), obtained when the disease was refractory, from a patient treated with antithyroid drugs. This sequence joins TRBV5-6 and TRBJ1-6; D is perhaps TRBD1 (5 bases). The receptor was derived from a female donor with Graves disease. The CDR3 sequence: CASTEGTDNSPLHF. The CDR3 nucleotides are TGTGCCAGCACCGAAGGGACGGATAATTCACCCCTCCACTTT.